The source of this T cell receptor beta chain is a study of human T cells and chemical hapten exposure. Study as a whole: Diphenylcyclopropenone was administered weekly to the scalp of patients throughout the roughly 24-week study. The variation in per-sample TCR yields arose mainly from small differences in pooled library volumes.

This clonotype has a single count. Losses at the gene ends were 5 bases for V and 2 bases for J; bases not matched to a gene: 8. The CDR3 is 15 amino acids. Time point given: pre-sensitization, week 0. Described treatment: therapeutic diphenylcyclopropenone sensitization with weekly scalp DPC. In TCRdb, the RACE reads were re-called with MiXCR into one record per CDR3 protein. Found here are more than 300,000 distinct CDR3 sequences, about 5.4% of them singletons; the top ten hold around 8%. The clonotype originates from a woman between 18 and 30 years old with alopecia areata. Some clones in this sample may be carry-over from other donors' samples. This sequence joins TRBV12-3 or TRBV12-4 and TRBJ2-7; the match to TRBD2 covers 8 bases. The specimen comprised whole blood, sampled in connection with sensitization to the hapten diphenylcyclopropenone (DPC). The CDR3 DNA sequence: TGTGCCAGCAGTCCTAGCGGGTTGAGCACCTACGAGCAGTACTTC. Its translation is CASSPSGLSTYEQYF.